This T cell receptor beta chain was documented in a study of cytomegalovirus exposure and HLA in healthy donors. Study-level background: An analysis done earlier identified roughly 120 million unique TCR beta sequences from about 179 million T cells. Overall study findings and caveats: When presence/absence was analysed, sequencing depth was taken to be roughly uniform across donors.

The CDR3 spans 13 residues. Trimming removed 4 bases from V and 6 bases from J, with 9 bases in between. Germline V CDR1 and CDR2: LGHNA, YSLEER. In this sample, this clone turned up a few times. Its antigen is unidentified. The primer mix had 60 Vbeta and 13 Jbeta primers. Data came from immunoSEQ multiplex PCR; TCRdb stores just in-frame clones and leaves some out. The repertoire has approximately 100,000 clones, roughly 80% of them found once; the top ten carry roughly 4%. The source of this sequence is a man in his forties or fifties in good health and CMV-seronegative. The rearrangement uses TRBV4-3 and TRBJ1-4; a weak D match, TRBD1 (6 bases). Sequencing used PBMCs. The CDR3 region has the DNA TGCGCCAGCAGCCGGACAGAAGATGAAAAACTGTTTTTT. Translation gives CASSRTEDEKLFF.